This TCR beta chain was sequenced during a study of shared clonotypes between healthy human individuals. This CDR3 is built from 15 residues. Germline CDR1 LNHNV, CDR2 YYDKDF (reference sequence). Deletions cut 2 bases from V and 4 bases from J, with 11 bases between. Authors' analysis steps: ImmunoSEQ supplied junction-only sequences lacking quality scores, so filtering was different. TCRdb keeps only in-frame clones here, not all; method: immunoSEQ multiplex PCR. V, J and clone size reflect that table, while D and trimming were determined from the DNA. This table holds a few hundred thousand clones, roughly 80% found once. The donors, all of them Caucasian adults, lived in Nashville, Tennessee. Unsorted samples used roughly 90 million PBMCs for genomic DNA.

V and J are TRBV15 and TRBJ2-2; D might be TRBD1 (5 bases). This sequence was found in a middle-aged woman in good health. Some clones in this sample may be carry-over from other donors' samples. Sequencing was carried out using PBMCs. The CDR3 bases are TGTGCCACCAGCAGACCGTACCAGGGCACCGGGGAGCTGTTTTTT. Protein sequence: CATSRPYQGTGELFF.